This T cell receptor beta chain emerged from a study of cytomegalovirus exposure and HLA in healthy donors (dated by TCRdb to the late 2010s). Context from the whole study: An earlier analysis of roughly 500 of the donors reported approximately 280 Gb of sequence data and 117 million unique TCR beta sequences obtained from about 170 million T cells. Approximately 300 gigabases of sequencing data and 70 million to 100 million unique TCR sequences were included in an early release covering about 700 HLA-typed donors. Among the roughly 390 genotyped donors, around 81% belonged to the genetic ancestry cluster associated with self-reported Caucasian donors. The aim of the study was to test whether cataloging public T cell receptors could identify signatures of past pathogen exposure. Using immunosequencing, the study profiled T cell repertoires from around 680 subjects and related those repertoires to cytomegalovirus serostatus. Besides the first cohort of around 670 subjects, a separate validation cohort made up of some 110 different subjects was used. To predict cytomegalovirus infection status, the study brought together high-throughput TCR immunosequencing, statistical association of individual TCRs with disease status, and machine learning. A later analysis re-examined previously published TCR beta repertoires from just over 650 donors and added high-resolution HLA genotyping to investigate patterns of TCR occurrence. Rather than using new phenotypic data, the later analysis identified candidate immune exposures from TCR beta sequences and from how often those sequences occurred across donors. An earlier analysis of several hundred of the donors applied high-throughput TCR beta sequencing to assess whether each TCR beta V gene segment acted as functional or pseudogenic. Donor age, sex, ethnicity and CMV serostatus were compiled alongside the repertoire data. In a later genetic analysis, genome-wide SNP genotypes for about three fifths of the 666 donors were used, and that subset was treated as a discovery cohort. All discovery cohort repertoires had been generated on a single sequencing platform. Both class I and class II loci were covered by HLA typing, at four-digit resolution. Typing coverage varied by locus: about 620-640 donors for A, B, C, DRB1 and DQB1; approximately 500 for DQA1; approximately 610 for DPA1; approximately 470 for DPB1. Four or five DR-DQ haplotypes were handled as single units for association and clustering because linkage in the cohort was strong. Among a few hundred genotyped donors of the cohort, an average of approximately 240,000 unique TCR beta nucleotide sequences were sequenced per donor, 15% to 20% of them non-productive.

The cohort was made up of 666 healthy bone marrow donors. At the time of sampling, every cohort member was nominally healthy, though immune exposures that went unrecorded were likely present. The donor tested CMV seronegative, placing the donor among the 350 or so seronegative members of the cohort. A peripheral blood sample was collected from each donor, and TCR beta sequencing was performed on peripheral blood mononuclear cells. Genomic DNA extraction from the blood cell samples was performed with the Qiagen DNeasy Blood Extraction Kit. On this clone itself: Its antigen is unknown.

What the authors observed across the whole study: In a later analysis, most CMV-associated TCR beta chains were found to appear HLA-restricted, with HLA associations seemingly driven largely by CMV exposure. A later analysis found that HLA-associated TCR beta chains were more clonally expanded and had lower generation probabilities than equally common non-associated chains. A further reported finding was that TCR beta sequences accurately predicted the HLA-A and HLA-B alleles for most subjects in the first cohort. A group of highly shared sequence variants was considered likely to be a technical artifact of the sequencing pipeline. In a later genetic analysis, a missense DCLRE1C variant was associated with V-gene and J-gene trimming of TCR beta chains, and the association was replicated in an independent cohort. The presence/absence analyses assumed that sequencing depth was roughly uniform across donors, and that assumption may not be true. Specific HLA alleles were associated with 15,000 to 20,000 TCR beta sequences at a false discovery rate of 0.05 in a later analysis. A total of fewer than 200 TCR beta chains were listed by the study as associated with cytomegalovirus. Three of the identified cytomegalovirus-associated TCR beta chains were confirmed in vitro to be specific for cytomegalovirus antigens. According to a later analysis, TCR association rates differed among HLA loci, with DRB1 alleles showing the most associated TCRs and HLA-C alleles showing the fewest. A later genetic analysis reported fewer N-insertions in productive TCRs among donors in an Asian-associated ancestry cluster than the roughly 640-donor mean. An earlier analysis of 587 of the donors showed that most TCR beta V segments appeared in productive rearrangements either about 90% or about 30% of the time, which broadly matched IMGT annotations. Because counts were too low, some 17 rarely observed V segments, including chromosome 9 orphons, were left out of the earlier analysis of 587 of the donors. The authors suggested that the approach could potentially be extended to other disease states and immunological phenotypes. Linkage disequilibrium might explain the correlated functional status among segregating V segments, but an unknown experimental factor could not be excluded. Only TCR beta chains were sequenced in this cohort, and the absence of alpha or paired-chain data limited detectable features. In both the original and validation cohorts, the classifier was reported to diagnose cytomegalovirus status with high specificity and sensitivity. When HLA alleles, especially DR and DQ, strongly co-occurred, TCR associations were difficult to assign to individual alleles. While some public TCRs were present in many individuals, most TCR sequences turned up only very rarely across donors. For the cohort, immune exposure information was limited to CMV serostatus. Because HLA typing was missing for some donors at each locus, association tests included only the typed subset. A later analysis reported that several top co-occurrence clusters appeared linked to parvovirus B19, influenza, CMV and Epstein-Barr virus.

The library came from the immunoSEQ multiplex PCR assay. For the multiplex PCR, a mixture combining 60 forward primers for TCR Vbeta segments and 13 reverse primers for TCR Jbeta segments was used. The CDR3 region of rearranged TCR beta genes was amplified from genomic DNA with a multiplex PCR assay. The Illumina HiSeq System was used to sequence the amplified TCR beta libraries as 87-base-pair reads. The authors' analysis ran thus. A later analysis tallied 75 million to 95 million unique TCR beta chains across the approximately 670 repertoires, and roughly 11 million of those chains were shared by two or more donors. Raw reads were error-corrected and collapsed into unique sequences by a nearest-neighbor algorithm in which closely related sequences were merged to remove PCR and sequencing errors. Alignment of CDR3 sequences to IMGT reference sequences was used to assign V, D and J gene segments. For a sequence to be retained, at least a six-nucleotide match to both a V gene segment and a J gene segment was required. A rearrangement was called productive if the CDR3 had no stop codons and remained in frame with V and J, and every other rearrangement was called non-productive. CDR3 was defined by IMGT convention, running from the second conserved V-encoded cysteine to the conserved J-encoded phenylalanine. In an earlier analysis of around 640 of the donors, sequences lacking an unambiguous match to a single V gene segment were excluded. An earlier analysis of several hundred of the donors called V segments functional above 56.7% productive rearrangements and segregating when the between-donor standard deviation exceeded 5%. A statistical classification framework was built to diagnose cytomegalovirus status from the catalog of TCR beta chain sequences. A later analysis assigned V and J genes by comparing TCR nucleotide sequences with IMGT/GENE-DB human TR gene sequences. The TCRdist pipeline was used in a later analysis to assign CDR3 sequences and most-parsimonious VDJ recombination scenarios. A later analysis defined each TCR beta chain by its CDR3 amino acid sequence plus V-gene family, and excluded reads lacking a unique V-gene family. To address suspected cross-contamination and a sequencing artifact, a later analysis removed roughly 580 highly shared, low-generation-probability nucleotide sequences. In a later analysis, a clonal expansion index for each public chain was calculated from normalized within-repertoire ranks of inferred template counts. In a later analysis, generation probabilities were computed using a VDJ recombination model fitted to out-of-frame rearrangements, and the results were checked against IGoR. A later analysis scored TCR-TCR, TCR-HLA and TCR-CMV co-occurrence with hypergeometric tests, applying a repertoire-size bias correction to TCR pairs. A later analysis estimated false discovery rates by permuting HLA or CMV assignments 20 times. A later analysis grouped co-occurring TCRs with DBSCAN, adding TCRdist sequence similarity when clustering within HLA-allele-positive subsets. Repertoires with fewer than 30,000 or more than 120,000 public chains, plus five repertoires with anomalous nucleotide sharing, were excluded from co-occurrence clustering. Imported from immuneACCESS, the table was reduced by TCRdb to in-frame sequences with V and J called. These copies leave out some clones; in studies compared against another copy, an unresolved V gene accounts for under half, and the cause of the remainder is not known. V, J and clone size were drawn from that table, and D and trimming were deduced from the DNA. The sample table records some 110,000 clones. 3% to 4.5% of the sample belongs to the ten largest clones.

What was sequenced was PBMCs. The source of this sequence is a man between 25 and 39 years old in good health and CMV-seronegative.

The CDR3 loop reads CASSSRTVKYF. In nucleotide form, the sequence is TGTGCCAGCAGTTCTCGGACAGTGAAGTACTTC. The chain uses TRBV7-2 and TRBJ2-4, with TRBD1 as a weak D call on 6 bases. The CDR3 runs 11 amino acids, cysteine and phenylalanine included. The read is trimmed to its CDR3 DNA, 33 bases read in frame from base 1. V lost 6 bases and J lost 14 bases; the stretch between them is 14 bases long. The germline V gene yields SGHTA for CDR1 and FQGNSA for CDR2.